This is a list of T cell receptor beta chains from one sample in a study of Ad26.COV2.S vaccination and SARS-CoV-2 variants. Here immunoSEQ multiplex PCR was the method, and the copy in TCRdb shows in-frame clones only, minus some. The data hold roughly 270,000 clones, with around 87% observed a single time. The input for sequencing was peripheral blood, taken in a trial of Ad26.COV2.S vaccine versus placebo. Receptors were obtained from a person aged 18 to 65 who received the Ad26.COV2.S COVID-19 vaccine or a placebo. CDR3s include the opening cysteine and the closing phenylalanine or tryptophan. The D gene is left open where the match is weak. Not all rows give a size; the values are once, few, many and, for expanded clones, a class.

TRBV3-1/TRBV3-2	TRBJ2-1	TRBD2	NA	TGTGCCAGCAGCAAAAGCGGGGGGGCCCACAATGAGCAGTTCTTC	CASSKSGGAHNEQFF
TRBV10-3	TRBJ1-2	TRBD1	NA	TGTGCCATCAGGAGGGACAGGGACTATGGCTACACCTTC	CAIRRDRDYGYTF
TRBV5-1	TRBJ2-7	TRBD1	NA	TGCGCCAGCAGCTCGACAGGGGGTTCCTACGAGCAGTACTTC	CASSSTGGSYEQYF
TRBV19	TRBJ1-1	NA	NA	TGTGCCAGTAGTGATACAGGCCCGGACCCTAACACTGAAGCTTTCTTT	CASSDTGPDPNTEAFF
TRBV4-1	TRBJ2-3	TRBD1	NA	TGCGCCAGCAGCCTCCTACGGGCCAACAGGGGACCGAGCACAGATACGCAGTATTTT	CASSLLRANRGPSTDTQYF
TRBV4-2	TRBJ2-3	TRBD2	NA	TGTGCCAGCAGCCGGGGACTAGCGGGCACAGATACGCAGTATTTT	CASSRGLAGTDTQYF
TRBV7-8	TRBJ1-1	NA	NA	TGTGCCAGCAGCTTAGGTATTAGGGGAAACACTGAAGCTTTCTTT	CASSLGIRGNTEAFF
TRBV6-5	TRBJ2-3	TRBD1	NA	TGTGCCAGCAACGGGCAGGGGGCTGATACGCAGTATTTT	CASNGQGADTQYF
TRBV4-3	TRBJ1-3	NA	few	TGCGCCAGCAGCCAATCTGCGAGGGGGGTAGGAAACACCATATATTTT	CASSQSARGVGNTIYF
TRBV6-2/TRBV6-3	TRBJ2-1	TRBD2	NA	TGTGCCAGCAGTTCTCCGGGAGGGGGTAGCGGGAAGGAGCAGTTCTTC	CASSSPGGGSGKEQFF
TRBV10-2	TRBJ2-2	TRBD2	NA	TGCGCCAGCAGTTTAGCGGGAGGGGACACCGGGGAGCTGTTTTTT	CASSLAGGDTGELFF
TRBV2	TRBJ2-3	TRBD2	NA	TGTGCCAGCAGTGAGGGAGGAGCGGGAAGCACAGATACGCAGTATTTT	CASSEGGAGSTDTQYF
TRBV7-9	TRBJ2-1	NA	once	TGTGCCAGCAGCTTAGGCGCCGGGTCTTTCGACAATGAGCAGTTCTTC	CASSLGAGSFDNEQFF
TRBV25-1	TRBJ2-5	TRBD1	once	TGTGCCAGCCATGAAGGGGGCGCGGAGACCCAGTACTTC	CASHEGGAETQYF
TRBV18	TRBJ2-1	TRBD1	NA	TGTGCCAGCTCACCACCCAGGGACAGGGGCTCCTACAATGAGCAGTTCTTC	CASSPPRDRGSYNEQFF
TRBV4-3	TRBJ2-4	NA	NA	TGCGCCAGCAGCCAAGATCAGGCCCCCACTAGAGCACAGTACTTC	CASSQDQAPTRAQYF
TRBV6-5	TRBJ2-3	NA	NA	TGTGCCAGCAGTTACCCGGGTAGAGATACGCAGTATTTT	CASSYPGRDTQYF
TRBV5-1	TRBJ2-3	TRBD1	NA	TGCGCCAGCAGCTTTCTACAGGGGGCGGTAGATACGCAGTATTTT	CASSFLQGAVDTQYF
TRBV18	TRBJ2-1	NA	once	TGTGCCAGCTCACCACCCAGGGGGAGGGTCTTGGATGAGCAGTTCTTC	CASSPPRGRVLDEQFF
TRBV6-2/TRBV6-3	TRBJ1-6	TRBD1	NA	TGTGCCAGCAGTTACACGGACAGGGGGATGAATTCACCCCTCCACTTT	CASSYTDRGMNSPLHF
TRBV7-8	TRBJ1-6	NA	NA	TGTGCCAGCAGCTTAGTCACATCACCCCTCCACTTT	CASSLVTSPLHF
TRBV7-3	TRBJ2-7	TRBD2	NA	TGTGCCAGCAGCTTATGGAGCGGGGGGAGCTACGAGCAGTACTTC	CASSLWSGGSYEQYF